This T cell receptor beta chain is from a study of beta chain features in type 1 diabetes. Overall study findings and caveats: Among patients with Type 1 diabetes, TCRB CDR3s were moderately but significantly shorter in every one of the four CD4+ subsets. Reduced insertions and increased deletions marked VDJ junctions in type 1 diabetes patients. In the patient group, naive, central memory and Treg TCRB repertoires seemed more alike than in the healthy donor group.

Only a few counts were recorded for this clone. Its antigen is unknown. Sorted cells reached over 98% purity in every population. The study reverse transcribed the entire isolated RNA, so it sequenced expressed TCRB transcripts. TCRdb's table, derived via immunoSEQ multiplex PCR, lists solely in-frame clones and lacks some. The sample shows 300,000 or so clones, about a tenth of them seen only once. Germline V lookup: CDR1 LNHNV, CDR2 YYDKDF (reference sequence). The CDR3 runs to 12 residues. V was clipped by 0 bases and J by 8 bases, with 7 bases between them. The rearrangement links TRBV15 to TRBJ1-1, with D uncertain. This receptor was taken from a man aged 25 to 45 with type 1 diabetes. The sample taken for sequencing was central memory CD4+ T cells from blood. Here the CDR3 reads CATSRDAREAFF. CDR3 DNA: TGTGCCACCAGCAGAGATGCGAGGGAAGCTTTCTTT.